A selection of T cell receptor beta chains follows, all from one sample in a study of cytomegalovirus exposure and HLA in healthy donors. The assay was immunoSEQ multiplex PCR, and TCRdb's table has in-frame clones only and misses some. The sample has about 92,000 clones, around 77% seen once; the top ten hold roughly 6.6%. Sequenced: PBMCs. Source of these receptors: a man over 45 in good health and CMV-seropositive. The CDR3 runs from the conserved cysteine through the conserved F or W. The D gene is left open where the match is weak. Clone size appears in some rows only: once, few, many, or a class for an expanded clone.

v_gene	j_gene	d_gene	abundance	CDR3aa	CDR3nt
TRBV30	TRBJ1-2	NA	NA	CAWSVGQGNGYPF	NA
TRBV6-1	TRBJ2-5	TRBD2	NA	CASQETSGGQETQYF	TGTGCCAGTCAAGAGACTAGCGGGGGACAAGAGACCCAGTACTTC
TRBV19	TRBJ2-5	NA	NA	CASSIGTGQETQYF	TGTGCCAGTAGTATAGGGACTGGGCAGGAGACCCAGTACTTC
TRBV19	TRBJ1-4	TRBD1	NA	CASSSGTVAFEKLFF	TGTGCCAGTAGTTCGGGGACAGTGGCATTTGAAAAACTGTTTTTT
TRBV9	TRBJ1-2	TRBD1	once	CASSQDRGDYGYTF	TGTGCCAGCAGCCAGGACAGGGGGGACTATGGCTACACCTTC
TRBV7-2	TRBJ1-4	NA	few	CASSLGRDEKLFF	TGTGCCAGCAGCTTGGGGCGTGATGAAAAACTGTTTTTT
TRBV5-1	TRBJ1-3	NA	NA	CASSQYQASSGNTIYF	TGCGCCAGCAGCCAGTACCAGGCTTCCTCTGGAAACACCATATATTTT
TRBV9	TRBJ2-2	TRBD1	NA	CASSSHRTGATGELFF	TGTGCCAGCAGCTCACACCGGACAGGGGCCACCGGGGAGCTGTTTTTT
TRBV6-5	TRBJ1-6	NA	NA	CASSYDRNSYNSPLHF	TGTGCCAGCAGTTACGACAGGAACTCCTATAATTCACCCCTCCACTTT
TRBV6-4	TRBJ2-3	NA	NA	CASSEGAGGPIDTQYF	TGTGCCAGCAGCGAGGGAGCCGGGGGGCCGATAGATACGCAGTATTTT
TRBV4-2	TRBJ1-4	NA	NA	CASSQDLASTGNEKLFF	TGTGCCAGCAGCCAAGATCTGGCCTCGACGGGAAATGAAAAACTGTTTTTT
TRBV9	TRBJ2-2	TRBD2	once	CASSVASGPLGELFF	TGTGCCAGCAGCGTAGCTAGCGGGCCCCTCGGGGAGCTGTTTTTT
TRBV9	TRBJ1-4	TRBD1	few	CASSARTGIDPFGEKLFF	TGTGCCAGCAGCGCGCGGACAGGGATAGACCCTTTCGGCGAAAAACTGTTTTTT
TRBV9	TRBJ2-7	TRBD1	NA	CASSPGTASSSYEQYF	TGTGCCAGCAGCCCTGGGACAGCCAGCAGCTCCTACGAGCAGTACTTC